These T cell receptor beta chains were read from a single sample in a study of regulatory T cells in long-lasting Graves disease. TCRdb itself ran the multiplex PCR reads through MiXCR, one entry per CDR3 protein. The data show a few hundred thousand distinct CDR3 sequences, 22% seen once. The sequencing here drew on peripheral blood mononuclear cells (PBMCs), taken when the disease was refractory, from a patient treated with antithyroid drugs. Receptors were obtained from a female donor with Graves disease. The CDR3 runs from the conserved cysteine through the conserved F or W. D genes are given only for firm matches. Where a row states a size, it is once, few, many or the class of an expanded clone; other rows omit it.

TRBJ1-1	NA	NA	TRBV29-1	TGCAGCGTTGGGGGGGTAGGGGGGATCTCTGAAGCTTTCTTT	CSVGGVGGISEAFF
TRBJ1-5	NA	few	TRBV12-3/TRBV12-4	TGTGCCAGCAGGGGGCTCGAACAGCCCCAGCATTTT	CASRGLEQPQHF
TRBJ1-1	NA	few	TRBV6-5	TGTGCCAGCAGTTACAGAAAGTGGACACCCGAAGCTTTCTTT	CASSYRKWTPEAFF
TRBJ1-4	NA	many	TRBV11-3	TGTGCCAGCAGCTTAGGGGGCGGGAAAGAAAAACTGTTTTTT	CASSLGGGKEKLFF
TRBJ2-6	TRBD1	many	TRBV12-5	TGTGCTAGTGGTCTAGGAATCCAGGGGGTGAGAGGGGCCAACGTCCTGACTTTC	CASGLGIQGVRGANVLTF
TRBJ2-5	NA	many	TRBV20-1	TGCAGTGCTAGAGATGATTCAACAGGGTCGGATGAGACCCAGTACTTC	CSARDDSTGSDETQYF
TRBJ1-1	NA	many	TRBV12-3/TRBV12-4	TGTGCCAGCATCAACGCGGGGAGCACTGAAGCTTTCTTT	CASINAGSTEAFF
TRBJ2-7	NA	few	TRBV20-1	TGCAGTGCTAGCTCCGGGGGCCCCTTCGAGCAGTACTTC	CSASSGGPFEQYF
TRBJ2-1	NA	NA	TRBV11-2	TGTGCCAGCAGCTTATCGGGACCCAGGTTCTGGGAGCAGTTCTTC	CASSLSGPRFWEQFF
TRBJ1-5	NA	few	TRBV30	TGTGCCTGGAGTGTCATCGGAGGACCGGAGGGCAATCAGCCCCAGCATTTT	CAWSVIGGPEGNQPQHF
TRBJ2-7	NA	NA	TRBV15	TGTGCCACCAGCACCTTCTCGCCAGGGGCGATCTACGAGCAGTACTTC	CATSTFSPGAIYEQYF
TRBJ2-2	NA	NA	TRBV14	TGTGCCAGCAGCCAAGAGTTGGGGAACACCGGGGAGCTGTTTTTT	CASSQELGNTGELFF
TRBJ2-5	TRBD1	few	TRBV18	TGTGCCAGCTCTCTCAACAGGGGAAGGGAGACCCAGTACTTC	CASSLNRGRETQYF
TRBJ2-7	NA	NA	TRBV5-1	TGCGCCAGCAGCTTGGGGGCGGTTCGGACCTACGAGCAGTACTTC	CASSLGAVRTYEQYF
TRBJ2-7	TRBD1	NA	TRBV15	TGTGCCACCAGCAGAGACTTGGGACAGTCTATCGAGCAGTACTTC	CATSRDLGQSIEQYF
TRBJ1-2	NA	many	TRBV6-1	TGTGCCAGCATCCGGACCCGGGCGGGAGGCTACACCTTC	CASIRTRAGGYTF
TRBJ1-1	NA	many	TRBV7-2	TGTGCCAGCAGCTTAGCAGGGGTGGGGACTGAAGCTTTCTTT	CASSLAGVGTEAFF
TRBJ1-1	NA	many	TRBV6-5	TGTGCCAGCAGTTCCTCACGGACAAGCCGAAACACTGAAGCTTTCTTT	CASSSSRTSRNTEAFF
TRBJ1-6	NA	NA	TRBV12-3/TRBV12-4	TGTGCCAGCAGTCCGACAGGTTCACCCCTCCACTTT	CASSPTGSPLHF
TRBJ1-1	NA	many	TRBV28	TGTGCCAGCAGTTTACTTCGGGGGGGAGCTTTCTTT	CASSLLRGGAFF
TRBJ2-7	TRBD1	once	TRBV15	TGTGCCACCAGCAGCGCTCGGGACAGGGGGGCCTACGAGCAGTACTTC	CATSSARDRGAYEQYF
TRBJ2-7	TRBD2	few	TRBV27	TGTGCCAGCAGTCTACTACTAGCGGGGGGCCTTTACGAGCAGTACTTC	CASSLLLAGGLYEQYF
TRBJ2-3	NA	NA	TRBV15	TGTGCCACCAGCAGAGATGGGATAATCACAGATACGCAGTATTTT	CATSRDGIITDTQYF
TRBJ1-2	NA	NA	TRBV10-3	TGTGCCATCACCCAAGAGGTACCCCTCGGCTATGGCTACACCTTC	CAITQEVPLGYGYTF
TRBJ1-3	NA	NA	TRBV6-2/TRBV6-3	TGTGCCAGCAGTTACCTCCGAACGGCAGTCTCTGGAAACACCATATATTTT	CASSYLRTAVSGNTIYF
TRBJ2-5	NA	NA	TRBV7-2	TGTGCCAGCAGCCGTCAGACTAGGGGATTCCAAGAGACCCAGTACTTC	CASSRQTRGFQETQYF
TRBJ2-5	NA	few	TRBV5-1	TGCGCCAGCAGCTTGCAGGGGGGTAACCAAGAGACCCAGTACTTC	CASSLQGGNQETQYF
TRBJ1-2	TRBD1	NA	TRBV28	TGTGCCAGCGAACAGACAGGGGATGGCTACACCTTC	CASEQTGDGYTF